This entry concerns a single T cell receptor beta chain. This clonotype has ten or more counts. This clone's antigen is unknown. Per-base qualities were not stored, and no clone one base away is much larger. Only healthy Caucasian donors were included. Three unrelated non-twin adults were additionally sequenced: a male aged 18 to 29, a male aged 50 to 59 and a female aged 50 to 59. Miltenyi CD45RO+ enrichment and human naive T-cell isolation kits were used to isolate memory (CD45RO+) and naive T cells from PBMC. The record originates from a study of identical twins (dated by TCRdb to about 2016). Background on the whole study: To test whether fetal clonotypes persist, this study deep-sequenced TCR alpha and beta repertoires from monozygotic twins, from unrelated adults of various ages, and from cord blood. To rule out contamination, replicate twin experiments were performed at different times with different library preparation protocols. General conclusions and limits of the study: In beta out-of-frame sequences, excess twin sharing was weaker, because having fewer shared sequences lowered the signal-to-noise ratio. Because the same donors could not be followed over many years, the conclusions depended on cross-sectional statistical analysis. Invariant T cells such as MAIT and iNKT could partly confound zero-insertion analyses, although diverse VJ usage argued against such confounding for most clonotypes. Compared with coincidental sharing between unrelated individuals, out-of-frame TCR alpha sequences shared between twins had an excess of sequences with low generation probability. Abundant cord blood beta clonotypes carried fewer insertions; young adult naive repertoires showed a weaker similar trend, while memory repertoires showed none. In monozygotic twins, out-of-frame TCR alpha sharing was systematically underestimated by recombination models, although the models agreed with sharing between unrelated individuals.

Relative to germline, V is missing 6 bases and J is missing 2 bases, with 12 bases of the junction outside any gene match. Measured from the cysteine to the phenylalanine, the CDR3 is 16 residues long. Solely the CDR3 DNA is kept, with 48 bases framed from the first base. Via the germline V gene, CDR1 is SQVTM and CDR2 ANQGSEA. Library generation was performed with 5' RACE. Sequenced using an Illumina HiSeq 2000. A universal primer binding site was added through template switching, and the final cDNA carried a unique molecular identifier so that TCR cDNA molecules could be counted accurately. First-strand cDNA for TCR alpha and beta chains was synthesized from specific primers in the conserved constant-segment region. To control for contamination, each cDNA library was double barcoded with a SMART-Mk sample barcode plus Illumina barcodes. TruSeq adapter sequences and Illumina sample barcodes were added in two successive PCR steps. The Illumina HiSeq platform was used with custom primers to sequence TCR alpha and beta cDNA libraries. The study's own analysis went as follows. MiGEC was used to process raw reads and extract unique molecular identifiers, and MiXCR was used to find CDR3 positions. For each individual, recombination models were inferred using an EM algorithm with the repgenHMM and IGoR tools. The tcR package in R was used for shared clonotype analysis, with sharing normalized by the product of cloneset sizes. To study raw recombination free of thymic and clonal selection effects, out-of-frame nonproductive sequences were analyzed. TCRdb itself trimmed the public reads at Q25 with fastp, ran MiXCR and retained productive beta chains. Under each unique CDR3 protein, matching rows form one entry showing the most common genes and DNA. TCRdb, not the original authors, processed these V and J calls. The table for this sample lists under 400,000 distinct CDR3 sequences; about 9% of them were counted only once. The top ten clones comprise roughly 9% of the sample.

The receptor's source is a woman in her forties or fifties in good health. Recombination connected TRBV29-1 to TRBJ2-1, with 8 central nucleotides matching TRBD2. What was sequenced was naive T cells sorted from blood. Reading the label with the study, this specimen's cell subset or site is: cells isolated with a human naive T-cell isolation kit. The sequenced DNA: TGCAGCGTCGCGTCATTAGCGGGACCGCCCTACAATGAGCAGTTCTTC. Translated, this is CSVASLAGPPYNEQFF.